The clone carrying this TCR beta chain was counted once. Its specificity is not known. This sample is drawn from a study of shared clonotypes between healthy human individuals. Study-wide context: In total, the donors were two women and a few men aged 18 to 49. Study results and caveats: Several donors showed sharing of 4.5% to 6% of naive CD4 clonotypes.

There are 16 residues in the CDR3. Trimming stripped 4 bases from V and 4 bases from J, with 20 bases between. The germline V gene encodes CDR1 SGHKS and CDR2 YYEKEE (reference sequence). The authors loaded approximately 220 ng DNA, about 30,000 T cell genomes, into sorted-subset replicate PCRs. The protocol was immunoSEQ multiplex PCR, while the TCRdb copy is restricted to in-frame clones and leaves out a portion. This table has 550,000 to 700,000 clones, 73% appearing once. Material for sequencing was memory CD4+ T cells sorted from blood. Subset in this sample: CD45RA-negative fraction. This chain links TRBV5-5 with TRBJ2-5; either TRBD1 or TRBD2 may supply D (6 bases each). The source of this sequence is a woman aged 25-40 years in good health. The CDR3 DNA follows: TGTGCCAGCAGCGCACAGGGTTCGGTGCGGGGAGAGACCCAGTACTTC. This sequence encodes CASSAQGSVRGETQYF.